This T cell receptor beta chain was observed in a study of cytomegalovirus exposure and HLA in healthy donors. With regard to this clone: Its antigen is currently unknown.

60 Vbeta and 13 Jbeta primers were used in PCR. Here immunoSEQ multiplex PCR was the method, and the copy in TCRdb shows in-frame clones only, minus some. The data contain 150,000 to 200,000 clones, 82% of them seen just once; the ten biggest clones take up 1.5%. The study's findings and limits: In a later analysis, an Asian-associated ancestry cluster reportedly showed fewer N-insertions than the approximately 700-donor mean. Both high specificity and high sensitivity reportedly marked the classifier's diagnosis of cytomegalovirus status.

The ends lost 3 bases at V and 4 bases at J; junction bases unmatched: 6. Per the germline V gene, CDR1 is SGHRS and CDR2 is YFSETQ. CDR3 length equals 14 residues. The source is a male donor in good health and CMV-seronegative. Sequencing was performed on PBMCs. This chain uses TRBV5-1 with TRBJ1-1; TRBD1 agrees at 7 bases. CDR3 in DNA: TGCGCCAGCAGCTCACACAGGGGCGGCACTGAAGCTTTCTTT. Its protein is CASSSHRGGTEAFF.